The clone carrying this T cell receptor beta chain was recorded a few times. What it binds is not known. These data come from a study of CD8 T cells in ankylosing spondylitis. Findings of the study overall: Disease-linked clones, CD8+, were relatively rare in peripheral blood. Both synovial fluid and blood in reactive arthritis had previously been reported to carry some motif variants. A motif in TCR beta, a set of 8 or 9 highly homologous variants, appeared characteristic of ankylosing spondylitis blood.

The CDR3 covers 15 residues. V lost 5 bases and J 3 bases, leaving 13 bases between the germline ends. TCRdb re-derived calls from the 5' RACE reads in MiXCR, one entry per CDR3 protein. The data contain 250,000 to 350,000 distinct CDR3 sequences, 7.5% to 9% of them seen just once; the ten biggest clones take up approximately 15%. This receptor was taken from a male donor with ankylosing spondylitis. The chain joins TRBV12-3 or TRBV12-4 to TRBJ2-2; D assignment may be TRBD1 or TRBD2 (5 bases each). Sequenced sample: blood, either unsorted or a sorted T cell fraction (not recorded which). This CDR3 is CASSPGRRYTGELFF. The CDR3 DNA reads TGTGCCAGCAGTCCGGGACGGCGGTACACCGGGGAGCTGTTTTTT.